The 31 T cell receptor beta chains listed next were all sequenced from one sample in a study of T cell responses to AZD1222 COVID-19 vaccine. Clones were read by immunoSEQ multiplex PCR, and TCRdb kept only the in-frame ones, dropping some. The table records roughly 200,000 clones, approximately 93% of them present only once. Sequencing used peripheral blood, obtained 28 days after the second AZD1222 dose. These receptors all come from an adult who received the AZD1222 COVID-19 vaccine.

This chain links TRBV2 with TRBJ1-1, with D possibly TRBD1 on 6 matching bases. CDR1 SNHLY and CDR2 FYNNEI come from the germline V gene. V was cut by 7 bases and J by 11 bases, with 20 bases left in between. The CDR3 loop spans 13 amino acids. The CDR3 nucleotides read TGTGCCAGCACCGGACAGCAAGAGAGGAGGGCTTTCTTT. Protein product: CASTGQQERRAFF.

This chain joins TRBV6-5 and TRBJ2-4; D is unresolved. V lost 8 bases and J lost 1, with 9 bases in between. Germline V lookup: CDR1 MNHEY, CDR2 SVGAGI. This CDR3 comprises 13 residues. The CDR3 bases are TGTGCCAGCGGCAGCCTGGCCAAAAACATTCAGTACTTC. It encodes CASGSLAKNIQYF.

The genes are TRBV27 and TRBJ2-7; D might be TRBD1 (5 bases). This CDR3 comprises 11 residues. Germline V gives CDR1 MNHEY, CDR2 SMNVEV (reference sequence). V dropped 6 bases and J dropped 6 bases, with 9 bases sitting between them. The DNA for the CDR3 is TGTGCCAGCAGATTAGGGGCCGAGCAGTACTTC. Translation gives CASRLGAEQYF.

The chain recombines TRBV7-9 with TRBJ2-7, with 8 bases lining up with TRBD1. Trimming removed 5 bases from V and 1 base from J; junction bases left unmatched: 1. In germline, CDR1 is SEHNR, CDR2 FQNEAQ (reference sequence). The CDR3 consists of 13 residues. CDR3 coding DNA: TGTGCCAGCAGCCGGACAGGGTCCTACGAGCAGTACTTC. This translates into CASSRTGSYEQYF.

This rearrangement joins TRBV6-4 to TRBJ1-1; 10 bases are a match to TRBD1. Per the germline V gene, CDR1 is MRHNA and CDR2 is SNTAGT. Trimming cost V 0 bases and J 1 base; bases outside gene matches: 14. The CDR3 has 20 amino acids. The DNA for the CDR3 is TGTGCCAGCAGTGACTCGACCGGATCCAAACGGGACAGGGGGAACACTGAAGCTTTCTTT. This translates into CASSDSTGSKRDRGNTEAFF.

The chain has TRBV30 and TRBJ2-7; weak D call: TRBD1 (5 bases). V was trimmed by 5 bases and J by 2 bases, leaving 16 bases between them. The CDR3 consists of 14 residues. Per germline, CDR1 GTSNPN and CDR2 SVGIG (reference sequence). In DNA, the CDR3 is TGTGCCTGGGGCAGTGACAGAAGGACCTACGAGCAGTACTTC. Encoded protein: CAWGSDRRTYEQYF.

This rearrangement joins TRBV10-1 to TRBJ1-6, with TRBD1 matching 8 bases. CDR3 length: 15 residues. V lost 2 bases and J lost 9; bases outside the gene matches: 6. The germline gives CDR1 WNHNN, CDR2 SYGVQD (reference sequence). The CDR3 reads CASSEGQGMTSPLHF. The CDR3 nucleotides read TGCGCCAGCAGTGAGGGACAGGGAATGACTTCACCCCTCCACTTT.

This sequence joins TRBV4-1 and TRBJ2-3, with D unresolved. Germline CDR1 MGHRA, CDR2 YSYEKL. The V end lost 4 bases, the J end lost 6 bases, and 20 bases lay between the germline ends. The CDR3 spans 16 residues. CDR3 DNA sequence: TGCGCCAGCAGCCCAAACTCATGGGGTGACGTGGATACGCAGTATTTT. This sequence encodes CASSPNSWGDVDTQYF.

This clone was seen a single time. The J gene is TRBJ2-7, the V gene TRBV27, with 11 bases that match TRBD2. The CDR3 is 17 residues long. Per the germline V gene, CDR1 is MNHEY and CDR2 is SMNVEV (reference sequence). Trimming removed 4 bases from V and 4 bases from J; junction bases left unmatched: 12. The CDR3 loop is CASSSLWAGTSGYEQYF. In DNA, the CDR3 is TGTGCCAGCAGTTCCCTATGGGCCGGGACTAGCGGATACGAGCAGTACTTC.

CDR3 amino acids: CASSQSGTSYSPLHF. The CDR3 DNA reads as TGTGCCAGCTCACAATCCGGGACCTCCTATTCACCCCTCCACTTT. The J gene is TRBJ1-6, the V gene TRBV18; the D gene is possibly TRBD1 (5 bases). The V gene lost 4 bases and the J gene lost 8 bases, with 15 bases spanning the gap. Germline V gene data show CDR1 as KGHSH and CDR2 as LQKENI. This CDR3 is 15 amino acids long. Looking up the rest from reference TRBV18 and TRBJ1-6 gives the full variable domain: NAGVMQNPRHLVRRRGQEARLRCSPMKGHSHVYWYRQLPEEGLKFMVYLQKENIIDESGMPKERFSAEFPKEGPSILRIQQVVRGDSAAYFCASSQSGTSYSPLHFGNGTRLTVT.

The sample holds one count of this clone. At one end the junction does not follow the germline gene, possibly because of a read error. V usage is TRBV10-3 and J usage is TRBJ2-7; D is ambiguous. The germline gives CDR1 ENHRY, CDR2 SYGVKD. This CDR3 spans 13 amino acids. The CDR3 is CAISQSTTDEQYF. Here the CDR3 DNA reads TGTGCCATCAGTCAGTCCACGACCGACGAGCAGTACTTC.

This chain links TRBV30 with TRBJ1-5; the match to TRBD1 covers 8 bases. CDR1 is GTSNPN, CDR2 SVGIG, per germline (reference sequence). The CDR3 consists of 16 residues. V trimming: 5 bases; J trimming: 0 bases; junction bases outside the gene matches: 9. CDR3 DNA: TGTGCCTGGGGCGGACAGGGCGGGTATAGCAATCAGCCCCAGCATTTT. Translation gives CAWGGQGGYSNQPQHF.

The V gene is TRBV9, the J gene TRBJ1-2, with TRBD1 matching 8 bases. Germline values: CDR1 SGDLS, CDR2 YYNGEE. This CDR3 has 15 amino acids. Trimming at V came to 0 bases and at J to 3 bases, leaving 4 bases not matched to a gene. This chain's CDR3 is CASSVDRDRYYGYTF. For the CDR3, the DNA is TGTGCCAGCAGCGTAGACCGGGACAGGTACTATGGCTACACCTTC.

The chain has TRBV27 and TRBJ1-1, with D possibly matching TRBD1 (5 bases). The germline V gene encodes CDR1 MNHEY and CDR2 SMNVEV (reference sequence). Trimming removed 7 bases at V and 5 bases at J, with 17 bases between. This CDR3 spans 14 amino acids. CDR3 in amino acids: CASMLGPGGTEAFF. DNA for the CDR3: TGTGCCAGCATGCTCGGGCCTGGGGGGACTGAAGCTTTCTTT.

The J gene is TRBJ1-1, the V gene TRBV6-1; tentative D call: TRBD1 (5 bases). The CDR3 consists of 15 residues. Trimming took off 0 bases at V and 7 bases at J, with 15 bases between the two ends. In germline, CDR1 is MNHNS, CDR2 SASEGT. The CDR3 DNA sequence: TGTGCCAGCAGTGAAGCGGGGCTTTGGGACGGTGAAGCTTTCTTT. Residues: CASSEAGLWDGEAFF.

The chain's CDR3 is CASSLGLAGDSNEQFF. In nucleotides, the CDR3 is TGTGCCAGCAGCTTAGGACTAGCGGGAGACTCCAATGAGCAGTTCTTC. The chain has TRBV5-8 and TRBJ2-1; 13 bases line up with TRBD2. CDR1 SGHTS and CDR2 YDEGEE come from the germline V gene. The CDR3 sequence is 16 residues long. Unmatched junction bases numbered 5, after V lost 2 bases and J lost 6 bases.

In this sample, this clone turned up a few times. The chain recombines TRBV5-1 with TRBJ1-1; TRBD1 matches at 7 bases. The V segment lost 3 bases and the J segment 8 bases; nucleotides outside the gene matches: 4. The CDR3 runs 12 residues. Germline V lookup: CDR1 SGHRS, CDR2 YFSETQ. CDR3 DNA: TGCGCCAGCAGCTGGGACAGAACCGAAGCTTTCTTT. Protein product: CASSWDRTEAFF.

The CDR3 spells CASSSRGAEGYNEQFF. The DNA of the CDR3 is TGCGCCAGCAGCTCGAGGGGTGCCGAAGGCTACAATGAGCAGTTCTTC. The V and J genes are TRBV5-1 and TRBJ2-1; perhaps D is TRBD1 or TRBD2 (5 bases each). Trimming cost V 3 bases and J 3 bases, with 16 bases left between them. The CDR3 totals 16 residues. Germline CDR1 and CDR2: SGHRS and YFSETQ.

This clone was observed a single time. The chain employs TRBV7-2 and TRBJ1-5; D gene ambiguous. Trimming shortened V by 4 bases and J by 7 bases, and 11 bases separated the two germline ends. This CDR3 spans 13 amino acids. In germline, CDR1 is SGHTA, CDR2 FQGNSA. The CDR3 region has the DNA TGTGCCAGCAGCTCGGACTCAGGCCAGCCCCAGCATTTT. Its translation: CASSSDSGQPQHF.

V usage is TRBV28 and J usage is TRBJ1-4, with 10 bases identical to TRBD1. Per germline, CDR1 MDHEN and CDR2 SYDVKM. The CDR3 is 21 amino acids. Trimming took 1 base from V and 3 from J; bases not matched to a gene: 17. Written as DNA, the CDR3 is TGTGCCAGCAGTTTATCCCGTGACAGGGGGCGCGGGAGGGCTGCTAATGAAAAACTGTTTTTT. This encodes CASSLSRDRGRGRAANEKLFF.

The V and J genes are TRBV11-2 and TRBJ1-1; D gene uncertain. V was shortened by 0 bases and J by 1 base, with 3 bases between the two germline ends. Germline V gene sequence: CDR1 SGHAT, CDR2 FQNNGV. The CDR3 has 13 amino acids. The CDR3 DNA is TGTGCCAGCAGCTTAGAGGAGAACACTGAAGCTTTCTTT. Residues: CASSLEENTEAFF. The full variable domain, in which reference TRBV11-2 and TRBJ1-1 provide the parts outside the CDR3, is EAGVAQSPRYKIIEKRQSVAFWCNPISGHATLYWYQQILGQGPKLLIQFQNNGVVDDSQLPKDRFSAERLKGVDSTLKIQPAKLEDSAVYLCASSLEENTEAFFGQGTRLTVV.

This clone was observed a few times. The chain joins TRBV5-5 to TRBJ2-3, with a tentative D call TRBD2 (5 bases). CDR3 length equals 15 residues. V lost 4 bases, J lost 3 bases, and 15 bases lay in between. CDR1 is SGHKS and CDR2 is YYEKEE in the germline V gene (reference sequence). CDR3 residues: CASSRSGLGTDTQYF. The CDR3 nucleotides read TGTGCCAGCAGCCGGTCAGGACTGGGAACAGATACGCAGTATTTT. Together with reference TRBV5-5 and TRBJ2-3, the CDR3 gives the full variable domain: DAGVTQSPTHLIKTRGQQVTLRCSPISGHKSVSWYQQVLGQGPQFIFQYYEKEERGRGNFPDRFSARQFPNYSSELNVNALLLGDSALYLCASSRSGLGTDTQYFGPGTRLTVL.

This rearrangement joins TRBV7-2 to TRBJ2-5; D ambiguous. Looked up from germline, CDR1 is SGHTA and CDR2 is FQGNSA. Trimming shortened V by 5 bases and J by 4 bases, and 14 bases separated the two germline ends. The CDR3 sequence is 14 residues long. CDR3: CASSQKGNLETQYF. DNA for the CDR3: TGTGCCAGCAGCCAAAAGGGAAACTTAGAGACCCAGTACTTC.

This chain links TRBV7-3 with TRBJ2-7; D is unresolved. Germline assignment: CDR1 SGHTA and CDR2 FQGTGA. V lost 5 bases to trimming and J lost 2 bases, with 16 bases between them. The length of the CDR3 is 15 residues. In nucleotides, the CDR3 is TGTGCCAGCAGCGAGAGTGGGGTGGGGACCTACGAGCAGTACTTC. It yields the protein CASSESGVGTYEQYF.

This clone showed up just once. The rearrangement uses TRBV5-4 and TRBJ2-1; 9 bases align to TRBD2. This CDR3 is 16 amino acids long. Germline CDR1 SGHNT, CDR2 YYREEE (reference sequence). Germline trimming cut 0 bases from V and 5 bases from J; bases unmatched to any gene: 6. The CDR3, as DNA: TGTGCCAGCAGCTTGGAGGGGCTAGCGGGAAACAATGAGCAGTTCTTC. Amino acids: CASSLEGLAGNNEQFF.

The V call is TRBV7-2, the J call TRBJ2-7; 7 bases match TRBD1. Trimming cost V 5 bases and J 5 bases; bases outside gene matches: 9. The CDR3 length is 14 residues. Germline CDR1 and CDR2: SGHTA and FQGNSA. The CDR3 protein is CASSKPPGGNEQYF. CDR3 nucleotide sequence: TGTGCCAGCAGCAAACCTCCAGGGGGTAACGAGCAGTACTTC.

The V gene is TRBV5-1, the J gene TRBJ2-7; no reliable D call. CDR3 length equals 12 residues. Germline lookup yields CDR1 SGHRS and CDR2 YFSETQ. Trimming removed 4 bases from V and 3 bases from J, with 8 bases in between. The CDR3 region has the DNA TGCGCCAGCAGCCTACACATCTACGAGCAGTACTTC. This codes for CASSLHIYEQYF.

On this clone: Additional DNA sequences in this sample encode the identical CDR3. CDR3 nucleotides: TGCGCCAGCAGTCAGAACACTGAAGCTTTCTTT. Translating gives CASSQNTEAFF. V usage is TRBV5-1 and J usage is TRBJ1-1; D uncertain. From germline, CDR1 is SGHRS and CDR2 YFSETQ. CDR3 size: 11 residues. Trimming left V 5 bases short and J 1 base short, with 3 bases between.

This sequence joins TRBV10-1 and TRBJ2-7, with 9 nucleotides matching TRBD1. The CDR3 is 17 amino acids. Trimming took 7 bases from V and 2 from J; bases not matched to a gene: 15. Germline-derived CDR1 and CDR2 are WNHNN and SYGVQD (reference sequence). In DNA, the CDR3 is TGCGCCAGCATACCGGGAGCGGGACAGGGAAACACCTACGAGCAGTACTTC. Translating gives CASIPGAGQGNTYEQYF.

The chain has TRBV11-2 and TRBJ1-4; tentative D call: TRBD1 (5 bases). Between the trimmed V and J ends, which lost 0 bases and 8 bases, there was a span of 16 bases. From germline, CDR1 is SGHAT and CDR2 FQNNGV. The CDR3 spans 16 residues. CDR3: CASSLDGAWEGEKLFF. CDR3 sequence (DNA): TGTGCCAGCAGCTTAGATGGGGCTTGGGAGGGGGAAAAACTGTTTTTT.

The chain employs TRBV6-5 and TRBJ2-3; D is unresolved. Trimming removed 5 bases from V and 4 bases from J, with 7 bases in between. Germline-derived CDR1 and CDR2 are MNHEY and SVGAGI. The CDR3 consists of 12 residues. CDR3 residues: CASSNGPDTQYF. In DNA form, the CDR3 reads TGTGCCAGCAGTAACGGTCCAGATACGCAGTATTTT.